This TCR beta chain was recovered during a study of neurological immune-mediated disorders (dated 2019 in TCRdb). About the study as a whole: Using UMI-based sequencing, the study compared peripheral blood TCR-beta repertoires from patients with HTLV-I-associated myelopathy (HAM/TSP), patients with multiple sclerosis, and healthy controls. The roughly 110 TCR-beta libraries included longitudinal samples, technical triplicates and paired sorted CD4+ and CD8+ T-cell subsets alongside PBMC samples. Of the approximately 68 subjects in the cohort, approximately 15 were HAM/TSP patients, around 34 were multiple sclerosis patients, and roughly 20 were healthy controls.

Overall study outcomes, separate from this receptor: TCR clonal expansion was greatest in HAM/TSP patients and smallest in MS patients, who ranked below even healthy controls. No identical CDR3 amino acid sequences were found to be shared among expanded clones across subjects, suggesting that TCR-beta repertoires were private in all groups.

cDNA synthesis used template-switch 5'RACE with a primer carrying a 10-nucleotide random unique molecular identifier tagging each TCR transcript. Over 180 million TCR-beta sequences, covering 15-18 subjects, were produced in each sequencing run. Total RNA was extracted with the RNeasy kit. The KAPA Real-time Library Amplification kit was used to amplify TCR-beta VDJ regions with primers for the TCR constant region and the 5'RACE anchor. A first PCR added sample indexes and Illumina adaptors, and a second PCR then raised library yield. After purification with Ampure beads, the TCR product of roughly 650 bp was size-selected on a 2% E-gel SizeSelection system. Before pooling, library quality was assessed on a Bioanalyzer, concentration was determined with Qubit, and library quantification was performed with the Kapa Library Quantification kit. An Illumina HiSeq 2500 was used to sequence the libraries paired-end at 2 x 150 bp. To increase sequence diversity, roughly 24-32% phiX was spiked into each library pool. The original pipeline was this. The quality-filtered reads were processed with the UMI-based MiGEC pipeline, whose error correction step removed more than 90% of the raw TCR sequences. VDJ genes were aligned to IMGT germline references, and clonotypes were defined by unique CDR3 amino acid sequence plus V-J genes. Clonal expansion, Shannon diversity and CDR3 relatedness (CalcPairwiseDistances, ClusterSamples) were evaluated with VDJtools, and phylogenetic trees were built with CLCbio workbench. Using coefficient-of-variation modelling across technical triplicates, the study counted a clone as expanded if it had at least 8 unique UMIs. TCRdb reworked the public reads: Q25 trimming with fastp, MiXCR clone assembly, productive beta chains retained. Identical CDR3 protein sequences are pooled into one entry, listed with their most common genes and DNA. The V and J calls reflect TCRdb's pipeline rather than the authors' work. This sample lists 50,000 to 60,000 distinct CDR3 sequences; roughly 17% were detected once. In total, the top ten clones hold under 4.5% of the sample.

This clonotype was recorded a few times. Its antigen target is currently unknown. Nothing much larger sits one base from this clone, and base qualities are not available. Looking up the germline V gene yields CDR1 MNHEY and CDR2 SVGAGI. From the cysteine up to the phenylalanine, the CDR3 has a length of 15 residues. Here the CDR3 DNA is all that survives: 45 bases in frame from base 1. Trimming takes 4 bases from V and 5 bases from J, and the germline ends sit 18 bases apart. The healthy controls were volunteers from a blood bank in Maryland, USA. Unsorted PBMC libraries were generated from 2 million PBMCs stored in RNAlater at -80 °C until RNA extraction. PBMCs were separated from peripheral blood using Ficoll-Hypaque density gradient centrifugation and then cryopreserved in liquid nitrogen.

The receptor comes from a man aged 60-69 years in good health. The chain employs TRBV6-5 and TRBJ2-7; the D segment may tentatively be TRBD1 or TRBD2, each giving 6 matched bases. Sequenced input: PBMCs. The bases are TGTGCCAGCAGTTCTGCGGGACAACAGATCCACGAGCAGTACTTC. This sequence encodes CASSSAGQQIHEQYF.